Below, 5 T cell receptor beta chains from the same sample are listed, as sequenced in a study of shared clonotypes between healthy human individuals. Clones were sequenced by immunoSEQ multiplex PCR, and TCRdb holds only the in-frame ones, with some missing. Among about 1.1 million clones, approximately 80% were seen once, and the ten largest hold 0.85% to 1%. Sequenced sample: memory CD4+ T cells from PBMCs. Subset: CD45RA-negative fraction. The receptors come from a man aged 18 to 35 in good health. Some clones in this sample may be carry-over from other donors' samples.

This chain links TRBV6-5 with TRBJ1-2; 8 bases line up with TRBD1. Germline CDR1 reads MNHEY; CDR2 reads SVGAGI. V lost 6 bases, J lost 8 bases, and 8 bases stayed unmatched. The CDR3 is made up of 13 amino acids. CDR3 loop: CASSRTGSFGYTF. The CDR3 bases are TGTGCCAGCAGCCGGACAGGGAGTTTCGGCTACACCTTC.

This clone came up a few times. The V call is TRBV9, the J call TRBJ2-1; D is unclear. The length of the CDR3 is 15 residues. Germline-derived CDR1 and CDR2 are SGDLS and YYNGEE. V was clipped by 1 base and J by 0 bases, with 8 bases between them. CDR3: CASSVSPLSYNEQFF. In DNA, the CDR3 is TGTGCCAGCAGCGTAAGTCCCCTCTCCTACAATGAGCAGTTCTTC.

The chain joins TRBV5-1 to TRBJ1-1; D gene uncertain. The germline V gene encodes CDR1 SGHRS and CDR2 YFSETQ. The CDR3 runs to 13 residues. The ends were cut back, 0 bases at V and 9 bases at J, with 12 bases in the middle. The CDR3 region is CASSLGHGNQAFF. The CDR3 coding sequence is TGCGCCAGCAGCTTGGGCCACGGTAACCAAGCTTTCTTT.

This clone was seen only once. The rearrangement uses TRBV4-1 and TRBJ1-1; D call uncertain. V dropped 3 bases and J dropped 4 bases, with 21 bases sitting between them. The CDR3 loop spans 17 amino acids. The germline gives CDR1 MGHRA, CDR2 YSYEKL. The CDR3 sequence: CASSQWFFNHGSTEAFF. The CDR3 DNA follows: TGCGCCAGCAGCCAGTGGTTTTTTAATCATGGTAGCACTGAAGCTTTCTTT.

The chain employs TRBV6-6 and TRBJ2-5, with D unresolved. Germline V gene sequence: CDR1 MNHNY, CDR2 SVGAGI (reference sequence). This CDR3 is 14 amino acids long. Trimming removed 2 bases from V and 5 bases from J, with 12 bases in between. The CDR3 here is CASSYLGLGETQYF. The CDR3 coding sequence is TGTGCCAGCAGTTACCTAGGTTTAGGGGAGACCCAGTACTTC.